Listed below are T cell receptor beta chains from one sample, sequenced in a study of blood T cell repertoires in COVID-19. The repertoire was sequenced with immunoSEQ multiplex PCR; TCRdb's copy has only in-frame clones and lacks some. The data contain more than 110,000 clones, more than 80% of them seen just once; the ten biggest clones take up roughly 8.3%. Material for sequencing was peripheral blood. The receptors shown here come from a woman older than 75 in a cohort sampled during active or convalescent COVID-19. Both conserved end residues are part of each CDR3. The D gene is left open where the match is weak. Clone size is shown for a subset of rows, as once, few, many or a class of expanded clone.

clone_size: -; v_call: TRBV27; d_call: TRBD1; j_call: TRBJ2-4; cdr3_nt: TGTGCCAGCAGCCGTCGACAGGGTTTAAACATTCAGTACTTC; cdr3_aa: CASSRRQGLNIQYF
clone_size: few; v_call: TRBV18; d_call: -; j_call: TRBJ1-6; cdr3_nt: TGTGCCAGCTCACCCCCGCAAGGGGCCAATAATTCACCCCTCCACTTT; cdr3_aa: CASSPPQGANNSPLHF
clone_size: -; v_call: TRBV3-1/TRBV3-2; d_call: TRBD2; j_call: TRBJ2-3; cdr3_nt: TGTGCCAGCAGCAGGAGGACTAGCGGGGGAGATACGCAGTATTTT; cdr3_aa: CASSRRTSGGDTQYF
clone_size: -; v_call: TRBV7-9; d_call: -; j_call: TRBJ1-2; cdr3_nt: TGTGCCAGCAGCTTAGAAGGGGCATCTAACTATGGCTACACCTTC; cdr3_aa: CASSLEGASNYGYTF
clone_size: -; v_call: TRBV12-3/TRBV12-4; d_call: -; j_call: TRBJ2-1; cdr3_nt: TGTGCCAGCAGCCCACAATACAATGAGCAGTTCTTC; cdr3_aa: CASSPQYNEQFF
clone_size: -; v_call: TRBV5-1; d_call: -; j_call: TRBJ2-1; cdr3_nt: TGCGCCAGCAGCTTACAGGTCTACAATGAGCAGTTCTTC; cdr3_aa: CASSLQVYNEQFF
clone_size: -; v_call: TRBV7-6; d_call: TRBD1; j_call: TRBJ1-2; cdr3_nt: TGTGCCAGCAGCATTACAGGGGCCTATGGCTACACCTTC; cdr3_aa: CASSITGAYGYTF
clone_size: -; v_call: TRBV5-1; d_call: TRBD1; j_call: TRBJ2-2; cdr3_nt: TGCGCCAGCAGCTTGGAGGGGACAGGGGGCACCGGGGAGCTGTTTTTT; cdr3_aa: CASSLEGTGGTGELFF
clone_size: -; v_call: TRBV19; d_call: -; j_call: TRBJ1-1; cdr3_nt: TGTGCCAGTAGTATATGGGGGGGAGAAGGCACTGAAGCTTTCTTT; cdr3_aa: CASSIWGGEGTEAFF
clone_size: -; v_call: TRBV21-1; d_call: -; j_call: TRBJ1-5; cdr3_nt: TGTGCCAGCAGCAAATGTAGGGGCCATCAGCCCCAGCATTTT; cdr3_aa: CASSKCRGHQPQHF
clone_size: -; v_call: TRBV5-1; d_call: -; j_call: TRBJ2-2; cdr3_nt: TGCGCCAGCAGCTTCCGACTAGCGAACACCGGGGAGCTGTTTTTT; cdr3_aa: CASSFRLANTGELFF
clone_size: -; v_call: TRBV7-2; d_call: TRBD1; j_call: TRBJ2-3; cdr3_nt: TGTGCCAGCAGACAGACAGGGGGCCTTCCAGATACGCAGTATTTT; cdr3_aa: CASRQTGGLPDTQYF
clone_size: -; v_call: TRBV3-1/TRBV3-2; d_call: -; j_call: TRBJ1-2; cdr3_nt: TGTGCCAGCAGCCGACAGCTTCACTATGGCTACACCTTC; cdr3_aa: CASSRQLHYGYTF
clone_size: -; v_call: TRBV6-5; d_call: TRBD1; j_call: TRBJ1-6; cdr3_nt: TGTGCCAGCAAGCTTACAGGGGAAGGTTTTTCACCCCTCCACTTT; cdr3_aa: CASKLTGEGFSPLHF
clone_size: -; v_call: TRBV7-2; d_call: -; j_call: TRBJ1-1; cdr3_nt: TGTGCCAGCAGCCCCTCCCGGGGGAGGGGGAACACTGAAGCTTTCTTT; cdr3_aa: CASSPSRGRGNTEAFF
clone_size: -; v_call: TRBV9; d_call: TRBD1; j_call: TRBJ1-1; cdr3_nt: TGTGCCAGCAGCGGACAGGGGTCGATGAACACTGAAGCTTTCTTT; cdr3_aa: CASSGQGSMNTEAFF